This passage covers 32 T cell receptor beta chains from one sample sequenced in a study of cytomegalovirus exposure and HLA in healthy donors. Both 60 Vbeta primers and 13 Jbeta primers went into the PCR. The repertoire was sequenced with immunoSEQ multiplex PCR; TCRdb's copy has only in-frame clones and lacks some. This sample has some 180,000 clones, with over 60% found just once. The sequencing input was PBMCs. These receptors were obtained from a man in his late teens or twenties in good health and CMV-seronegative.

A remark on this clone: The missing conserved phenylalanine or tryptophan at the end of this CDR3 makes a read error likely. The CDR3 nucleotides read TGTGCCAGTAGGCTCACCGGGTCCGCTAATTCACCCCTCCACTCT. Translating it yields CASRLTGSANSPLHS. The chain employs TRBV19 and TRBJ1-6; D remains ambiguous. Trimming removed 6 bases from V and 6 bases from J, with 15 bases in between. The CDR3 totals 15 residues. The germline V gene encodes CDR1 LNHDA and CDR2 SQIVND (reference sequence).

CDR3 DNA: TGCGCCAGCAGCTTGGCGGGGGTTGGACAGCCCCAGCATTTT. Its translation: CASSLAGVGQPQHF. The rearrangement uses TRBV5-1 and TRBJ1-5; TRBD1 might be the D (5 bases). This CDR3 is 14 amino acids long. The germline CDR1 and CDR2 sequences are SGHRS and YFSETQ. V was pared by 0 bases and J by 7 bases, with 11 bases between.

Concerning this clone itself: One end of the junction does not line up with germline, which may come from a read error. The chain has TRBV10-3 and TRBJ2-7; TRBD2 might be the D (5 bases). The CDR3 extends over 15 amino acids. Germline values: CDR1 ENHRY, CDR2 SYGVKD. This chain's CDR3 is CAISELNSAKRRDLF. The CDR3, as DNA: TGTGCCATCAGTGAGTTAAATAGCGCGAAACGCCGGGATCTTTTC.

This rearrangement joins TRBV5-4 to TRBJ1-3; 7 positions agree with TRBD1. The CDR3 runs to 14 residues. Germline values: CDR1 SGHNT, CDR2 YYREEE (reference sequence). The ends lost 4 bases at V and 3 bases at J; junction bases unmatched: 4. DNA for the CDR3: TGTGCCAGCAGCCGCCAGGGGGGTGGAAACACCATATATTTT. Protein product: CASSRQGGGNTIYF.

The J gene is TRBJ2-5, the V gene TRBV10-3, with 12 bases matching TRBD1. The length of the CDR3 is 15 residues. The ends lost 6 bases at V and 5 bases at J; junction bases unmatched: 7. Germline CDR1 reads ENHRY; CDR2 reads SYGVKD. The CDR3 sequence is CAIRRDRGLGETQYF. The CDR3 DNA is TGTGCCATCAGAAGGGACAGGGGGCTCGGGGAGACCCAGTACTTC.

This clone appeared a few times. The chain carries TRBV9 and TRBJ2-1; TRBD2 agrees at 7 bases. Germline V gives CDR1 SGDLS, CDR2 YYNGEE. The trim removed 1 base at V and 0 bases at J, leaving 4 bases unmatched. This CDR3 region has 16 residues. The CDR3 DNA reads TGTGCCAGCAGCGTATATTCGGGAGGCTCCTACAATGAGCAGTTCTTC. This gives the protein CASSVYSGGSYNEQFF. Full variable domain (outside the CDR3, taken from reference TRBV9 and TRBJ2-1): DSGVTQTPKHLITATGQRVTLRCSPRSGDLSVYWYQQSLDQGLQFLIQYYNGEERAKGNILERFSAQQFPDLHSELNLSSLELGDSALYFCASSVYSGGSYNEQFFGPGTRLTVL.

The genes are TRBV5-1 and TRBJ2-3; 7 nucleotides agree with TRBD2. The length of the CDR3 is 16 residues. V was clipped by 0 bases and J by 2 bases; unmatched bases: 6. CDR1 and CDR2 from the germline V gene are SGHRS and YFSETQ. The CDR3 DNA reads as TGCGCCAGCAGCTTGGCGCCTAGCGGATACACAGATACGCAGTATTTT. Protein sequence: CASSLAPSGYTDTQYF.

The chain has TRBV5-6 and TRBJ1-3; no reliable D call. The CDR3 has 16 residues. From germline, CDR1 is SGHDT and CDR2 YYEEEE. V was trimmed by 0 bases and J by 0 bases, leaving 10 bases between them. DNA for the CDR3: TGTGCCAGCAGCTTGGTGGCGGAGAGCTCTGGAAACACCATATATTTT. Its translation: CASSLVAESSGNTIYF.

V usage is TRBV2 and J usage is TRBJ2-1; D is perhaps TRBD1 (5 bases). Germline V lookup: CDR1 SNHLY, CDR2 FYNNEI. V lost 3 bases and J 5 bases, leaving 14 bases between the germline ends. CDR3 length: 15 residues. CDR3 DNA: TGTGCCAGCAGTGACCAGGGCATAAAGAACAATGAGCAGTTCTTC. Amino acid sequence: CASSDQGIKNNEQFF.

V usage is TRBV5-5 and J usage is TRBJ1-5, with 7 bases identical to TRBD1. V shed 4 bases and J 6 bases; nucleotides not matched to a gene: 13. CDR3 length equals 16 residues. CDR1 is SGHKS and CDR2 is YYEKEE in the germline V gene (reference sequence). In DNA, the CDR3 is TGTGCCAGCAGCCAGGGAACAGGGGCGGTGGTTCAGCCCCAGCATTTT. Its protein product is CASSQGTGAVVQPQHF.

The rearrangement uses TRBV15 and TRBJ1-4; TRBD1 agrees at 7 bases. J gave up 7 bases and V 1 base, and 9 bases lay outside the gene matches. Germline CDR1 and CDR2: LNHNV and YYDKDF (reference sequence). The CDR3 is made up of 16 amino acids. CDR3 in amino acids: CATSRAPGGSGEKLFF. The CDR3 DNA reads TGTGCCACCAGCAGAGCGCCAGGGGGGTCTGGTGAAAAACTGTTTTTT.

The rearrangement links TRBV27 to TRBJ2-4; D is possibly TRBD1 (5 bases). The CDR3 has 17 residues. V lost 0 bases, J lost 2 bases, and 14 bases lay in between. The germline V gene has CDR1 MNHEY and CDR2 SMNVEV (reference sequence). CDR3 residues: CASSLSWGHGTKNIQYF. For the CDR3, the DNA is TGTGCCAGCAGTTTATCGTGGGGCCACGGCACCAAAAACATTCAGTACTTC.

Only a few counts were recorded for this clone. The V gene is TRBV6-5, the J gene TRBJ1-5; D gene unclear. The V end lost 5 bases, the J end lost 1 base, and 12 bases lay between the germline ends. Looked up from germline, CDR1 is MNHEY and CDR2 is SVGAGI. The CDR3 is made up of 15 amino acids. The CDR3 is CASSRLGESNQPQHF. The CDR3 nucleotides are TGTGCCAGCAGTCGGCTGGGAGAAAGCAATCAGCCCCAGCATTTT.

The chain recombines TRBV9 with TRBJ1-2; D possibly corresponds to TRBD1 (5 bases). This CDR3 has 11 residues. CDR1 and CDR2 (germline): SGDLS, YYNGEE. With 5 bases removed from V and 8 bases from J, the gap between germline ends came to 10 bases. The CDR3 protein is CASRDKGGYTF. The CDR3 DNA follows: TGTGCCAGCAGGGACAAGGGCGGCTACACCTTC.

V usage is TRBV7-2 and J usage is TRBJ1-3, with D hard to call. Per germline, CDR1 SGHTA and CDR2 FQGNSA. The CDR3 has 13 residues. V was cut by 6 bases and J by 0 bases, with 6 bases left in between. The DNA of the CDR3 is TGTGCCAGCAGTGCGAACTCTGGAAACACCATATATTTT. Its translation: CASSANSGNTIYF.

This chain uses TRBV5-1 with TRBJ1-1; D call uncertain. V was pared by 4 bases and J by 5 bases, with 12 bases between. Germline lookup yields CDR1 SGHRS and CDR2 YFSETQ. CDR3 size: 13 residues. This chain's CDR3 is CASSPEAGTEAFF. The CDR3, as DNA: TGCGCCAGCAGCCCCGAAGCCGGGACTGAAGCTTTCTTT.

This clone was seen a few times. The chain uses TRBV6-5 and TRBJ2-1; no definite D call. Deletions cut 0 bases from V and 8 bases from J, with 8 bases between. Germline V CDR1 and CDR2: MNHEY, SVGAGI. The CDR3 has 13 residues. CDR3 bases: TGTGCCAGCAGTTACTCTAGCAACGATGAGCAGTTCTTC. Translating it yields CASSYSSNDEQFF.

The gene calls are TRBV28 and TRBJ1-2; TRBD1 is a possible D gene (5 bases). The germline V gene encodes CDR1 MDHEN and CDR2 SYDVKM. V was pared by 6 bases and J by 2 bases, with 22 bases between. The CDR3 runs 17 residues. The CDR3 DNA sequence: TGTGCCAGCAGGTTACCTCAGGGTGGGAGGTTGAACTATGGCTACACCTTC. It specifies CASRLPQGGRLNYGYTF.

J is TRBJ1-1 and V is TRBV10-2, with 9 bases lining up with TRBD1. The CDR3 totals 16 residues. Germline loops: CDR1 WSHSY, CDR2 SAAADI. After removal of 7 bases from V and 3 bases from J, the junction contained 12 bases not matched to a gene. CDR3 protein: CASTKQQGAVDTEAFF. The CDR3, as DNA: TGCGCCAGCACCAAACAACAGGGGGCGGTGGACACTGAAGCTTTCTTT.

The chain is built from TRBV19 and TRBJ2-5; 9 bases match TRBD1. The ends lost 3 bases at V and 2 bases at J; junction bases unmatched: 4. Germline lookup yields CDR1 LNHDA and CDR2 SQIVND (reference sequence). This CDR3 spans 15 amino acids. CDR3 in amino acids: CASSIGTGKQETQYF. DNA of the CDR3: TGTGCCAGTAGTATTGGGACAGGGAAACAAGAGACCCAGTACTTC.

Only a few counts were recorded for this clone. The chain recombines TRBV2 with TRBJ1-6; D is possibly TRBD1 (6 bases). This CDR3 is 15 amino acids long. Germline-derived CDR1 and CDR2 are SNHLY and FYNNEI. The V end lost 3 bases, the J end lost 10 bases, and 16 bases lay between the germline ends. The CDR3, as DNA: TGTGCCAGCAGTGACCTGGGGGCCCCATACTCACCCCTCCACTTT. Translating gives CASSDLGAPYSPLHF.

As concerns this clone: Germline and junction disagree at one end, which may indicate a read error. The chain links TRBV5-1 to TRBJ2-7, with a possible D match to TRBD2 (5 bases). CDR3 size: 14 residues. CDR1 SGHRS and CDR2 YFSETQ come from the germline V gene. CDR3 region: CASSSGGSSYEQYF. The DNA of the CDR3 is TGCGCCAGCAGCTCCGGTGGGAGCTCCTATGAGCAGTACTTC.

The chain links TRBV20-1 to TRBJ2-5, with D perhaps matching TRBD2 (6 bases). Trimming stripped 6 bases from V and 13 bases from J, with 9 bases between. The CDR3 has 8 residues. CDR1 DFQATT and CDR2 SNEGSKA come from the germline V gene (reference sequence). The CDR3 nucleotides read TGCAGTGCCCGGCGGGGGTACTTC. Its translation is CSARRGYF.

This chain links TRBV4-1 with TRBJ1-2; TRBD1 matches at 7 bases. This CDR3 region has 17 residues. The germline V gene has CDR1 MGHRA and CDR2 YSYEKL. V shed 0 bases and J 3 bases; nucleotides not matched to a gene: 10. Written as DNA, the CDR3 is TGCGCCAGCAGCCAAGATGAAGAGTACAGGGGAGACTATGGCTACACCTTC. Translating gives CASSQDEEYRGDYGYTF.

This chain uses TRBV19 with TRBJ2-1; possibly TRBD1 for D (7 bases). CDR1 is LNHDA and CDR2 is SQIVND in the germline V gene (reference sequence). V was cut by 5 bases and J by 3 bases, with 14 bases left in between. CDR3 length: 15 residues. DNA for the CDR3: TGTGCCAGTAGTGTCAGGGGGGATCTCTACAATGAGCAGTTCTTC. Translating gives CASSVRGDLYNEQFF.

This sequence joins TRBV28 and TRBJ2-7, with no clear D. Germline-derived CDR1 and CDR2 are MDHEN and SYDVKM. V was clipped by 3 bases and J by 5 bases, with 5 bases between them. The CDR3 runs to 11 residues. This CDR3 reads CASSFRDEQYF. DNA for the CDR3: TGTGCCAGCAGTTTCCGGGACGAGCAGTACTTC.

J is TRBJ1-5 and V is TRBV6-1; 10 nucleotides line up with TRBD1. The CDR3 consists of 14 residues. CDR1 is MNHNS, CDR2 SASEGT, per germline. V lost 4 bases to trimming and J lost 6 bases; unmatched junction nucleotides: 3. CDR3 sequence: CASSVGQGPQPQHF. As DNA, the CDR3 is TGTGCCAGCAGTGTGGGACAGGGGCCTCAGCCCCAGCATTTT.

The gene calls are TRBV30 and TRBJ1-6; a weak D match, TRBD1 (6 bases). This CDR3 has 14 amino acids. Between the trimmed V and J ends, which lost 2 bases and 10 bases, there was a span of 15 bases. Germline V lookup: CDR1 GTSNPN, CDR2 SVGIG (reference sequence). CDR3 in DNA: TGTGCCTGGAGTCCCAGGGGTGAGGGGTCACCCCTCCACTTT. Its protein product is CAWSPRGEGSPLHF.

The chain joins TRBV18 to TRBJ2-5, with D perhaps TRBD2 (5 bases). This CDR3 spans 17 amino acids. V shed 2 bases and J shed 2 bases, with 18 bases lying between them. CDR1 and CDR2 from the germline V gene are KGHSH and LQKENI. The CDR3: CASSPSGIKVGQETQYF. DNA for the CDR3: TGTGCCAGCTCACCATCGGGGATAAAGGTGGGGCAAGAGACCCAGTACTTC.

The rearrangement uses TRBV7-9 and TRBJ2-4, with D maybe TRBD1 (6 bases). From germline, CDR1 is SEHNR and CDR2 FQNEAQ (reference sequence). The CDR3 contains 16 residues. The germline V and J ends were trimmed by 5 bases and 3 bases, with 17 bases remaining between them. CDR3 amino acids: CASSRTGLDGKNIQYF. DNA for the CDR3: TGTGCCAGCAGCCGAACAGGGCTTGACGGCAAAAACATTCAGTACTTC.

This clone has a single count. The chain couples TRBV5-4 to TRBJ2-2; 8 bases map to TRBD2. The length of the CDR3 is 16 residues. J was trimmed by 0 bases and V by 4 bases; bases with no gene match: 5. The germline CDR1 and CDR2 sequences are SGHNT and YYREEE (reference sequence). CDR3 residues: CASSPPGLANTGELFF. The CDR3 DNA is TGTGCCAGCAGCCCTCCGGGACTAGCGAACACCGGGGAGCTGTTTTTT.

The rearrangement joins TRBV2 to TRBJ1-5, with D perhaps TRBD1 (6 bases). The ends were cut back, 3 bases at V and 5 bases at J, with 17 bases in the middle. Germline V gene sequence: CDR1 SNHLY, CDR2 FYNNEI. The CDR3 runs to 16 residues. CDR3 nucleotides: TGTGCCAGCAGTGATGGTCCGCAGGGGCATCATCAGCCCCAGCATTTT. Its protein is CASSDGPQGHHQPQHF. The full variable domain, completed using reference TRBV2 and TRBJ1-5, is EPEVTQTPSHQVTQMGQEVILRCVPISNHLYFYWYRQILGQKVEFLVSFYNNEISEKSEIFDDQFSVERPDGSNFTLKIRSTKLEDSAMYFCASSDGPQGHHQPQHFGDGTRLSIL.